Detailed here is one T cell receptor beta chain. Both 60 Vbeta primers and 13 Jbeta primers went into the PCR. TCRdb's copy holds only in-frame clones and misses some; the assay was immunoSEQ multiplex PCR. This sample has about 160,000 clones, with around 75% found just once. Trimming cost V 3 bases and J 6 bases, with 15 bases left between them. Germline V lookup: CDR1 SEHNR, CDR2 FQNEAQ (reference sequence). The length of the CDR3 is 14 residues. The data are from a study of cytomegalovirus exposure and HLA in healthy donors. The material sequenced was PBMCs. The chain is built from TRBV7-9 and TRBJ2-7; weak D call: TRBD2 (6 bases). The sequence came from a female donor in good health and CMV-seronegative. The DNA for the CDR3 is TGTGCCAGCAGCTTCGTGTTACTAGCAGGCGAGCAGTACTTC. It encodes CASSFVLLAGEQYF.